The T cell receptor beta chain described here comes from a study of metastatic and nonmetastatic thyroid tumors. Across the whole study: Blood and tumor or nodule tissue repertoires from malignant and benign thyroid patients were compared.

This clone was seen more than once but under ten times. No treatment of any kind had been given to any patient before thyroid surgery. TCRdb ran MiXCR on the PCR reads. Here the sample spans 21,000 or so clones, about 14% being singletons. This CDR3 has 15 residues. V dropped 7 bases and J dropped 2; count of bases not matched to a gene: 6. CDR1 MNHNS and CDR2 SASEGT come from the germline V gene. The sequence derives from a female donor with papillary thyroid cancer or a benign thyroid nodule (not recorded which). Some clones in this sample may be carry-over from other donors' samples. Sequencing was carried out using blood. The chain employs TRBV6-1 and TRBJ1-5; 9 bases are shared with TRBD1. The CDR3 loop is CASTNRGQGNQPQHF. Here the CDR3 DNA reads TGTGCCAGCACCAACAGGGGGCAAGGCAATCAGCCCCAGCATTTT.